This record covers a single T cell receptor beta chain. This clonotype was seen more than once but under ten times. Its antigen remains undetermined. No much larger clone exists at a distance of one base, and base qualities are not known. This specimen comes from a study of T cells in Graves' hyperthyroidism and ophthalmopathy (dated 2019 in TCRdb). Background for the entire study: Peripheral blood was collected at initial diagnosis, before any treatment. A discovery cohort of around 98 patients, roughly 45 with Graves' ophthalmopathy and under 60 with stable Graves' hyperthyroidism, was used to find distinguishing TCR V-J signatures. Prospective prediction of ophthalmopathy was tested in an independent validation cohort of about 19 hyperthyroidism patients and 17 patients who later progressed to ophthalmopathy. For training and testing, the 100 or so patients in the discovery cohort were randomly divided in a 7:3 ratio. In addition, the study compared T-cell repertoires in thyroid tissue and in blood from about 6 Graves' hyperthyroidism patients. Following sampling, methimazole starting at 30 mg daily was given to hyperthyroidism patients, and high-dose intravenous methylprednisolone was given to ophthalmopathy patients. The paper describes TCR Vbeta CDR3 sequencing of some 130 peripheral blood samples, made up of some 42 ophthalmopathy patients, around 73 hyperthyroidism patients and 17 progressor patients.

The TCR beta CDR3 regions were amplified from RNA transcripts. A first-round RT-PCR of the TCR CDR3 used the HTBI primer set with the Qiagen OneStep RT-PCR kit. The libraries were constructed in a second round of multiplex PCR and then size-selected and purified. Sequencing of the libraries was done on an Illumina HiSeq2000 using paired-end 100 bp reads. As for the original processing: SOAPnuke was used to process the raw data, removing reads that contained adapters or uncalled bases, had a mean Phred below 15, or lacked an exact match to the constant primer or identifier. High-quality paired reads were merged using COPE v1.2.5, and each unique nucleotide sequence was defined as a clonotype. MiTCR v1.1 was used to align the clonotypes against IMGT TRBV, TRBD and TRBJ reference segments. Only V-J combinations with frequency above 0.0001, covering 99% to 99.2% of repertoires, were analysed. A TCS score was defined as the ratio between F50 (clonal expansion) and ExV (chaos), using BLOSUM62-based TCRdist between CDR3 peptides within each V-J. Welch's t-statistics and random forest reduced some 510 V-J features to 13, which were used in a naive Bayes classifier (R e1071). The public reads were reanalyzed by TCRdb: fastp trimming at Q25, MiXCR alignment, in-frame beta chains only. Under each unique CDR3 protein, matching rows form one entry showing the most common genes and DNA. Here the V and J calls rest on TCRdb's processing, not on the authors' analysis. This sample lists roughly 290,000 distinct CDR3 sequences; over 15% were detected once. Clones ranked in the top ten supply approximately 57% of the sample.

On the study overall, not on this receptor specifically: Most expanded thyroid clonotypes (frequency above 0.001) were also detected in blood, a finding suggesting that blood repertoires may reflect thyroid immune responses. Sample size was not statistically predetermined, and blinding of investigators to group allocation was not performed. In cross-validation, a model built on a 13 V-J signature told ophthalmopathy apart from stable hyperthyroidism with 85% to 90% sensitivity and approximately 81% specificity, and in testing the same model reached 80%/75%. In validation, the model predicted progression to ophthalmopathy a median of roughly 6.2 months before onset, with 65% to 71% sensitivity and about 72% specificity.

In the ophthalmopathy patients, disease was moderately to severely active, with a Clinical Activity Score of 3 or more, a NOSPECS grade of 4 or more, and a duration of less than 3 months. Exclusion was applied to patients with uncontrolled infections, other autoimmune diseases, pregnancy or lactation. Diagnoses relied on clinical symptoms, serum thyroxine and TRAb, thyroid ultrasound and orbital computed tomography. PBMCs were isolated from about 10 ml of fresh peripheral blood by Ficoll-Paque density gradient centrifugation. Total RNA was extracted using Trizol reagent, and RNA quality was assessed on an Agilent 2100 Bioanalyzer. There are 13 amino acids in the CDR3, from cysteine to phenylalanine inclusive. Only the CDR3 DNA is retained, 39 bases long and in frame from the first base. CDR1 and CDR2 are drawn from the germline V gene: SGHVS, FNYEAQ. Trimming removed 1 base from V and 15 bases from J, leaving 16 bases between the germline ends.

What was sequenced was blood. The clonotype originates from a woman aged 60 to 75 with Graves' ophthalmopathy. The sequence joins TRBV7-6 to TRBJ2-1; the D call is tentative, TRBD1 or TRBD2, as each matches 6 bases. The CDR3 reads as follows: CASSLGEGGRGFF. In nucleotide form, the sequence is TGTGCCAGCAGCTTAGGAGAAGGGGGGCGAGGGTTCTTC.